This entry lists 8 T cell receptor beta chains sequenced from one sample in a study of blood T cell repertoires in COVID-19. Clones were read by immunoSEQ multiplex PCR, and TCRdb kept only the in-frame ones, dropping some. Among 110,000 to 150,000 clones listed, 75% to 90% were seen once. Specimen: peripheral blood. The source of these receptors is a man in his sixties with active or convalescent COVID-19.

This sequence joins TRBV7-2 and TRBJ1-1; TRBD1 matches at 7 bases. Per the germline V gene, CDR1 is SGHTA and CDR2 is FQGNSA. With 2 bases clipped from V and 4 bases from J, the junction kept 4 bases outside the gene matches. The CDR3 spans 14 residues. CDR3 in amino acids: CASSLTPGGTEAFF. As DNA, the CDR3 is TGTGCCAGCAGCTTAACCCCAGGGGGCACTGAAGCTTTCTTT.

The chain links TRBV28 to TRBJ2-5; D may be TRBD2 (7 bases). Trimming shortened V by 7 bases and J by 5 bases, and 23 bases separated the two germline ends. Germline-derived CDR1 and CDR2 are MDHEN and SYDVKM. This CDR3 contains 16 residues. The CDR3 protein is CASNSGGGGASETQYF. CDR3 nucleotides: TGTGCCAGCAACTCCGGGGGCGGGGGCGCCTCGGAGACCCAGTACTTC.

The J gene is TRBJ2-3, the V gene TRBV3-1 (or the pseudogene TRBV3-2), with 8 positions matching TRBD1. Unmatched junction bases numbered 4, after V lost 3 bases and J lost 2 bases. There are 15 residues in the CDR3. Per the germline V gene, CDR1 is LGHDT and CDR2 is YNNKEL (reference sequence). The CDR3 here is CASSHHRGDTDTQYF. The CDR3 DNA follows: TGTGCCAGCAGCCACCACAGGGGGGACACAGATACGCAGTATTTT.

V is TRBV5-1 and J is TRBJ2-7; D may be TRBD1 (6 bases). This CDR3 region has 14 residues. From germline, CDR1 is SGHRS and CDR2 YFSETQ. V was cut by 4 bases and J by 0 bases, with 11 bases left in between. The chain's CDR3 is CASSPDSHSYEQYF. The DNA for the CDR3 is TGCGCCAGCAGCCCGGACAGTCACTCCTACGAGCAGTACTTC.

The J gene is TRBJ2-7, the V gene TRBV3-1 (or the pseudogene TRBV3-2), with 7 bases that match TRBD1. The CDR3 has 14 residues. V gave up 1 base and J gave up 1 base; unmatched junction bases: 1. Germline values: CDR1 LGHDT, CDR2 YNNKEL (reference sequence). CDR3 region: CASSQGQGSYEQYF. The DNA of the CDR3 is TGTGCCAGCAGCCAAGGACAGGGATCCTACGAGCAGTACTTC.

The chain carries TRBV7-2 and TRBJ2-3; D remains ambiguous. Per germline, CDR1 SGHTA and CDR2 FQGNSA. Trimming left V 6 bases short and J 5 bases short, with 12 bases between. The CDR3 length is 13 residues. The CDR3 is CASSPRYGDTQYF. The DNA of the CDR3 is TGTGCCAGCAGTCCCAGGTACGGAGATACGCAGTATTTT.

This sequence joins TRBV4-3 and TRBJ1-1; D uncertain. This CDR3 has 14 residues. The ends were cut back, 1 base at V and 0 bases at J, with 6 bases in the middle. Per the germline V gene, CDR1 is LGHNA and CDR2 is YSLEER. The CDR3 DNA is TGCGCCAGCAGCCAAGTTCTAGTGAACACTGAAGCTTTCTTT. This sequence encodes CASSQVLVNTEAFF.

This chain connects TRBV5-4 to TRBJ2-2; D might be TRBD2 (5 bases). Per germline, CDR1 SGHNT and CDR2 YYREEE (reference sequence). Trimming removed 10 bases at V and 6 bases at J, with 13 bases between. The CDR3 has 12 amino acids. The CDR3 region has the DNA TGTGCCGGGAGCACCCCCCCCGGGGAGCTGTTTTTT. This sequence encodes CAGSTPPGELFF.